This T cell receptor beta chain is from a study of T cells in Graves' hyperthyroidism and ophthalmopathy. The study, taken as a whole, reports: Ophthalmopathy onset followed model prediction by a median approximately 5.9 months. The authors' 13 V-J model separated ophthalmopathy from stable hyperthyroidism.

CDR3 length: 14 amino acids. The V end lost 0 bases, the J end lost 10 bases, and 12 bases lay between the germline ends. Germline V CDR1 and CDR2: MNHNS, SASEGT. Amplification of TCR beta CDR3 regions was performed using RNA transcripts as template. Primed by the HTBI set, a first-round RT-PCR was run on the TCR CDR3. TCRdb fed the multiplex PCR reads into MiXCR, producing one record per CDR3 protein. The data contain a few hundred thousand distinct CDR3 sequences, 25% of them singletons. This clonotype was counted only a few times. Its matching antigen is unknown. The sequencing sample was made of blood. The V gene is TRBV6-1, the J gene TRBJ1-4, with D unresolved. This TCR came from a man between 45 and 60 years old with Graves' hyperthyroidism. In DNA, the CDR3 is TGTGCCAGCAGTGAAGCGCCGGCAGGCGCAAAACTGTTTTTT. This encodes CASSEAPAGAKLFF.